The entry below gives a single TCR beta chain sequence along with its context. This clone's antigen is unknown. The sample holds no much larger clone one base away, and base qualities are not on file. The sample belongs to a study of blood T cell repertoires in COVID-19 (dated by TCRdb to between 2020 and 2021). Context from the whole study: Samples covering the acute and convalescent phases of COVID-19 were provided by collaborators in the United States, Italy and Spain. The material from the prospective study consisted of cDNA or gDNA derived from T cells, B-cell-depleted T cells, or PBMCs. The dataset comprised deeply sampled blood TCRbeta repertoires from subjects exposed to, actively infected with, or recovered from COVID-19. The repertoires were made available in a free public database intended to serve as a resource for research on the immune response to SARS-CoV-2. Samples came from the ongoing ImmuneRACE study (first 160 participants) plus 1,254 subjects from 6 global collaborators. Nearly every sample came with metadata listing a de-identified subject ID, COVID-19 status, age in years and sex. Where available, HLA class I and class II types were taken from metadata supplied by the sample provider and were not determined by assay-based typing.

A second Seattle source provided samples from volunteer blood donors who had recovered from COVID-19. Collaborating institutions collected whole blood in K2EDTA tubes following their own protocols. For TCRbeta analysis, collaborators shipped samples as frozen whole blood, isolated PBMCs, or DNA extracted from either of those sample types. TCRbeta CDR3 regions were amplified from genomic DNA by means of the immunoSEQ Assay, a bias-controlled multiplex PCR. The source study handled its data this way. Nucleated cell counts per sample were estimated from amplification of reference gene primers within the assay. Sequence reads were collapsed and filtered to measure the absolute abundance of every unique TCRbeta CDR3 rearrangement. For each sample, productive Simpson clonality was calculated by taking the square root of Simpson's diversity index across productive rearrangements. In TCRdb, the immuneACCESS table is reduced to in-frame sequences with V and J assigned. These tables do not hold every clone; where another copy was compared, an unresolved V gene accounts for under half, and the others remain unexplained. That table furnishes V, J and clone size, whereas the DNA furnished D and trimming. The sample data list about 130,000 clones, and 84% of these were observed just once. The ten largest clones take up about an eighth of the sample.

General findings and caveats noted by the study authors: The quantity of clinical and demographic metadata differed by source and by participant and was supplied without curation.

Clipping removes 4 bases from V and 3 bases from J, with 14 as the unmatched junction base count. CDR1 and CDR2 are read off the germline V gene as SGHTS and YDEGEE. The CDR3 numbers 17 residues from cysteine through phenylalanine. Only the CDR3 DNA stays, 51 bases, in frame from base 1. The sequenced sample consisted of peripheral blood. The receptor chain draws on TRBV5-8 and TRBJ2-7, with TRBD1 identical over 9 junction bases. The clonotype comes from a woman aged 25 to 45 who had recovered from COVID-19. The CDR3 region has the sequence CASSRRGLRDRDYEQYF. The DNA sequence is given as TGTGCCAGCAGCCGGAGGGGGCTCCGGGACAGGGACTACGAGCAGTACTTC.